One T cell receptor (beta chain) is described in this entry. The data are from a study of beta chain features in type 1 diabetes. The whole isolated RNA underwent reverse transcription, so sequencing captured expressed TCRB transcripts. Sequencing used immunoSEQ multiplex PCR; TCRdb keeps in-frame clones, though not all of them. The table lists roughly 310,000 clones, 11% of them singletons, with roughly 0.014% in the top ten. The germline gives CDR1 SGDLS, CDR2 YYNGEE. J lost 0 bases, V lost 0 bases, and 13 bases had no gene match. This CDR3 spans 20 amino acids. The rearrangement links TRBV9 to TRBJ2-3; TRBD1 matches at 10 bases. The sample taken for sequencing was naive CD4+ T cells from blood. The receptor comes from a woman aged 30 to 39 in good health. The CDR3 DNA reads TGTGCCAGCAGCGTAGCTTCCGGGACAGGGGCCGGCCTGAGCACAGATACGCAGTATTTT. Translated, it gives CASSVASGTGAGLSTDTQYF.